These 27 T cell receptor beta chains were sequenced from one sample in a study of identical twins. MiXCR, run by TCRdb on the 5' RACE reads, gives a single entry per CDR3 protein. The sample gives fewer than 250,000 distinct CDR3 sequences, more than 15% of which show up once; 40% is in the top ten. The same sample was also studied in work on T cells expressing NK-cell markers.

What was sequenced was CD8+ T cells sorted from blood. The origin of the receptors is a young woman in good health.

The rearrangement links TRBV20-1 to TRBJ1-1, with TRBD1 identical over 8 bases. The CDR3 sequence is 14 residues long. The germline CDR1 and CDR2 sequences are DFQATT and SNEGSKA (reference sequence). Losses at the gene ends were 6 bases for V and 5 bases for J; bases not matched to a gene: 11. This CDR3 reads CSAIEMGQVTEAFF. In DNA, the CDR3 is TGCAGTGCAATAGAGATGGGACAGGTGACTGAAGCTTTCTTT.

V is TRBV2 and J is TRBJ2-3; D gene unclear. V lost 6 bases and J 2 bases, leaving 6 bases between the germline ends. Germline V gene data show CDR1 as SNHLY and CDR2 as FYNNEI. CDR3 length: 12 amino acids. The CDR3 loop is CASRSITDTQYF. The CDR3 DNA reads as TGTGCCAGCAGGTCCATCACAGATACGCAGTATTTT.

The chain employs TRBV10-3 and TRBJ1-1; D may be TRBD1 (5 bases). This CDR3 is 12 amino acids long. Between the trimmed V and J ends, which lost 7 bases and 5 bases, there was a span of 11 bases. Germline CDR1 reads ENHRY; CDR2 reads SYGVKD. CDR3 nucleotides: TGTGCCATCACGCCTGGGGGTACTGAAGCTTTCTTT. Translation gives CAITPGGTEAFF.

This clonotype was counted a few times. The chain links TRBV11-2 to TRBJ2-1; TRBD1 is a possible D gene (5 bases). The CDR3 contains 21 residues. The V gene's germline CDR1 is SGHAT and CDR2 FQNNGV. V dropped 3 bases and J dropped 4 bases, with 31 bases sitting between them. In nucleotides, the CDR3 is TGTGCCAGCAGCTTTGGGCGTGGGGCCTGGGGCTCAAGCGATCGGTACAATGAGCAGTTCTTC. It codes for CASSFGRGAWGSSDRYNEQFF.

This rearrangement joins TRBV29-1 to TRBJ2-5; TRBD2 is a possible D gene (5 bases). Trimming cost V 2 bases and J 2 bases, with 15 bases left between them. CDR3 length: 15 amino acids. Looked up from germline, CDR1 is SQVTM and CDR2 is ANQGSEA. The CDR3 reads CSVESGEEEQETQYF. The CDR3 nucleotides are TGCAGCGTTGAAAGCGGCGAGGAGGAACAAGAGACCCAGTACTTC.

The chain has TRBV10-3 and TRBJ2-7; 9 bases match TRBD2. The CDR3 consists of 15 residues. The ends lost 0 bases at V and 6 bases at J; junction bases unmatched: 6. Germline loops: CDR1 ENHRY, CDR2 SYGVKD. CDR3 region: CAISESVAGVSEQYF. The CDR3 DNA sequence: TGTGCCATCAGTGAGTCGGTAGCGGGAGTAAGCGAGCAGTACTTC.

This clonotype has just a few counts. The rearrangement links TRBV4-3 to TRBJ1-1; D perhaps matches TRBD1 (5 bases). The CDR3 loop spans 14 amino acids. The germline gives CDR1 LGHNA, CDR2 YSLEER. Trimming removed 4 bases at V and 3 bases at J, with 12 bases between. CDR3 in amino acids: CASSPAQGHTEAFF. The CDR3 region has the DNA TGCGCCAGCAGCCCAGCCCAGGGTCACACTGAAGCTTTCTTT.

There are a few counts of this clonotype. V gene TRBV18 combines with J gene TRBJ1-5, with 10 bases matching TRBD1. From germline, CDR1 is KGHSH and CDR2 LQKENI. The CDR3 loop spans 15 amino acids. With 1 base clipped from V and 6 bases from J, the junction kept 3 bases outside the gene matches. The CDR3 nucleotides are TGTGCCAGCTCACCACGGACAGGGGGGGTTCAGCCCCAGCATTTT. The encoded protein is CASSPRTGGVQPQHF.

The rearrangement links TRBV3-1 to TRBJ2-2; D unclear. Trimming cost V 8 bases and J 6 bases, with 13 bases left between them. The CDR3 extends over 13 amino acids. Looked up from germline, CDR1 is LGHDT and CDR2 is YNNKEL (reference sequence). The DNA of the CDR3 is TGTGCCAGCGTACCGGCAGGTTCCGGGGAGCTGTTTTTT. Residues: CASVPAGSGELFF.

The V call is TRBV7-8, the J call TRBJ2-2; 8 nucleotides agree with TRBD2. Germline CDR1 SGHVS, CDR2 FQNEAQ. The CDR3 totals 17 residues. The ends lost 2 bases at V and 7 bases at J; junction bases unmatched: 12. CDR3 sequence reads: CASSLSIAGRRDGELFF. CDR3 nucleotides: TGTGCCAGCAGCTTATCGATAGCGGGGAGGAGGGACGGGGAGCTGTTTTTT.

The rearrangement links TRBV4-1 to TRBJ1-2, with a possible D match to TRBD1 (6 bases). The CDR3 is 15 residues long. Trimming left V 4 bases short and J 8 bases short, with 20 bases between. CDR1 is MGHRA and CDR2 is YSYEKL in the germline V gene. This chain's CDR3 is CASSLEGGRGTGYTF. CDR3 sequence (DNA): TGCGCCAGCAGCCTGGAAGGGGGGAGAGGTACCGGCTACACCTTC.

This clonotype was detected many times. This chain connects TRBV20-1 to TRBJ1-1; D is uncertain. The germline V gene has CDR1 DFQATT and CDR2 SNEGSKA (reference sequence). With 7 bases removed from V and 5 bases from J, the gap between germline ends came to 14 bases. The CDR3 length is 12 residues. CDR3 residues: CSVGSGETEAFF. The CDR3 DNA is TGCAGTGTCGGCTCGGGTGAAACTGAAGCTTTCTTT.

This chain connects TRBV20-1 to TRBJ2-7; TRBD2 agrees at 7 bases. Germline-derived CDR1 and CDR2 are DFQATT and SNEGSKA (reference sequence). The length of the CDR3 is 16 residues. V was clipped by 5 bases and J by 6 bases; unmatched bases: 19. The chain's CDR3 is CSAEAVSAGAVREQYF. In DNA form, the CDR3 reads TGCAGTGCTGAGGCCGTGAGCGCGGGAGCGGTTCGCGAGCAGTACTTC.

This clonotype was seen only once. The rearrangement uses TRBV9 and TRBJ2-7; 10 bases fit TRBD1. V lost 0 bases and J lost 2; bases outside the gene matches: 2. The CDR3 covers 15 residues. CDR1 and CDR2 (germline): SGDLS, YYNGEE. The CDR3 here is CASSVGDRGPYEQYF. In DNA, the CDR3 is TGTGCCAGCAGCGTAGGGGACAGGGGTCCCTACGAGCAGTACTTC.

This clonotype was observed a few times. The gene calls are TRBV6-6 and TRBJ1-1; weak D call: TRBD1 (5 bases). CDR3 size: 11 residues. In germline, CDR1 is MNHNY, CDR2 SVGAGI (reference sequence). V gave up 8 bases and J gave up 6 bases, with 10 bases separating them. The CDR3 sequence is CASLGGAEAFF. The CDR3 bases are TGTGCCAGCCTGGGGGGGGCTGAAGCTTTCTTT.

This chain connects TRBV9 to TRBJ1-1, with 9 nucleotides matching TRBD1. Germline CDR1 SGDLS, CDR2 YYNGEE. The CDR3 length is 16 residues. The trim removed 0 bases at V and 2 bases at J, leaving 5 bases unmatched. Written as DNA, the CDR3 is TGTGCCAGCAGCGTAGTACGGGACAGGGACAACACTGAAGCTTTCTTT. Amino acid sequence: CASSVVRDRDNTEAFF.

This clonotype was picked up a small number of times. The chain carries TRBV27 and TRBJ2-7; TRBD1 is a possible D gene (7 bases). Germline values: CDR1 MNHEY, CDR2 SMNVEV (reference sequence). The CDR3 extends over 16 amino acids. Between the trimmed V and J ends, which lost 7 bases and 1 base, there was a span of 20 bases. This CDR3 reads CASTVNAGQLSYEQYF. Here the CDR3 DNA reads TGTGCCAGCACTGTAAACGCGGGACAGTTATCCTACGAGCAGTACTTC.

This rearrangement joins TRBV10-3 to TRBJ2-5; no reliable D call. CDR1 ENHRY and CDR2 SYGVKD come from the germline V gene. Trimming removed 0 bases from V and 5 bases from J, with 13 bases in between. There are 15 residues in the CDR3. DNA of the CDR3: TGTGCCATCAGTGAGTCGCAAGCACGCTCGGAGACCCAGTACTTC. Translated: CAISESQARSETQYF.

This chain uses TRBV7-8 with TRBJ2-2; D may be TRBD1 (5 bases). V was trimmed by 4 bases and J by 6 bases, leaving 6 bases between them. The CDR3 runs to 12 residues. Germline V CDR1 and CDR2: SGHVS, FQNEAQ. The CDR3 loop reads CASSSRAGELFF. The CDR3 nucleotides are TGTGCCAGCAGCTCCAGGGCCGGGGAGCTGTTTTTT.

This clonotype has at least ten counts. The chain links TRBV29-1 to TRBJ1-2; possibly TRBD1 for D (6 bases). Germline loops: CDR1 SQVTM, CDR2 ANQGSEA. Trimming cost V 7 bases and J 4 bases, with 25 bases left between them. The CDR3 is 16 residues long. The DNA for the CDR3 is TGCAGCGGGAACAGGGAGGACCGAACGCTGGGCTATGGCTACACCTTC. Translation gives CSGNREDRTLGYGYTF.

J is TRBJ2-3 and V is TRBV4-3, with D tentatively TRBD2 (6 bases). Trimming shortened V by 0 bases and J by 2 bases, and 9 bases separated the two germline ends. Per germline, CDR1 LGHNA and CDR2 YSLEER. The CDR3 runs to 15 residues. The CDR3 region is CASSQDRDSTDTQYF. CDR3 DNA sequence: TGCGCCAGCAGCCAAGATAGGGACTCCACAGATACGCAGTATTTT.

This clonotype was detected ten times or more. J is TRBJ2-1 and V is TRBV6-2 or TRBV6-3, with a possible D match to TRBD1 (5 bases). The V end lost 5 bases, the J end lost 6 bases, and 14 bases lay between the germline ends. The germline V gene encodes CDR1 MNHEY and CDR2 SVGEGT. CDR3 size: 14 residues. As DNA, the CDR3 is TGTGCCAGCAGTCCCTCAGGGTCGGTCAATGAGCAGTTCTTC. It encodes CASSPSGSVNEQFF.

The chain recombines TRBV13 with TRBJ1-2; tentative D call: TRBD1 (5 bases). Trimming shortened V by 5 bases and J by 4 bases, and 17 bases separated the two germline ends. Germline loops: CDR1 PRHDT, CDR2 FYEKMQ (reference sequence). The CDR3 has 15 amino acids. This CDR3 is CASSPRTGGIYGYTF. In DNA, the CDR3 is TGTGCCAGCAGCCCCCGGACGGGGGGAATCTATGGCTACACCTTC.

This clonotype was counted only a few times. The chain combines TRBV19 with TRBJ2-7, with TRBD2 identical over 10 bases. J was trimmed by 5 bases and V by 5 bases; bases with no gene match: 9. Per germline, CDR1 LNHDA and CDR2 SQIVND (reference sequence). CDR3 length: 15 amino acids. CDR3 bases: TGTGCCAGTAGTGACCCACTAGCGGGGTACGACGAGCAGTACTTC. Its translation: CASSDPLAGYDEQYF.

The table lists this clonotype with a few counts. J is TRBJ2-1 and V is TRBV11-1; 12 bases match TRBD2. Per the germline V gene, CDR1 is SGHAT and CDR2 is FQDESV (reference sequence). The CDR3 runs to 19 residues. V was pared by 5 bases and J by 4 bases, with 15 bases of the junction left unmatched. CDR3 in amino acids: CASSDTSSGRAGGYNEQFF. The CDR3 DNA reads TGTGCCAGCAGCGATACTTCTAGCGGGAGGGCCGGCGGGTACAATGAGCAGTTCTTC.

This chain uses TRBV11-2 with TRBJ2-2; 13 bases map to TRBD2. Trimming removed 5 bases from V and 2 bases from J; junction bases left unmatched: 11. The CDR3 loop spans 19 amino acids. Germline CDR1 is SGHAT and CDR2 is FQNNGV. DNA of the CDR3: TGTGCCAGCAGCGCCCCCGGACTAGCGGGAGCCCCAAACACCGGGGAGCTGTTTTTT. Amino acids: CASSAPGLAGAPNTGELFF.

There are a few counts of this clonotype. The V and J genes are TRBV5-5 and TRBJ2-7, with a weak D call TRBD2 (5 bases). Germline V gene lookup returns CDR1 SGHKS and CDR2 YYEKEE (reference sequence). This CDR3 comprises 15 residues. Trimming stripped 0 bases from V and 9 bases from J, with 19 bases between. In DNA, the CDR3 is TGTGCCAGCAGCTTGGAATGGCAACTAGATGGCGTGCAGTACTTC. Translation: CASSLEWQLDGVQYF.